These 28 T cell receptor beta chains were sequenced from one sample in a study of blood T cell repertoires in COVID-19. Produced via immunoSEQ multiplex PCR; TCRdb's table is partial and in-frame only. This sample has approximately 470,000 clones, with 75% to 90% found just once. Sequencing input: PBMCs or T cells enriched from blood (not recorded which). The receptors were gathered from a woman in her late teens or twenties who had recovered from COVID-19.

The V and J genes are TRBV21-1 and TRBJ1-2; the listed D gene, TRBD1, was not tested against the DNA. TRBV21-1 is a documented pseudogene. The CDR3 totals 15 residues. CDR3 loop: CASRPRDRVFYGYTF. CDR3 nucleotides: TGTGCCAGCAGGCCTCGGGACAGAGTTTTCTATGGCTACACCTTC.

This chain connects TRBV6-6 to TRBJ1-1; 8 nucleotides match TRBD1. There are 15 residues in the CDR3. V lost 5 bases to trimming and J lost 1 base; unmatched junction nucleotides: 6. CDR1 and CDR2 (germline): MNHNY, SVGAGI (reference sequence). This CDR3 is CASSTGGTGNTEAFF. The DNA of the CDR3 is TGTGCCAGCAGTACTGGGGGGACAGGGAACACTGAAGCTTTCTTT.

The CDR3 loop is CASGRPEEGYTF. The CDR3 nucleotides are TGTGCCAGTGGCCGCCCAGAGGAGGGCTACACCTTC. This chain connects TRBV19 to TRBJ1-2; D is uncertain. CDR1 is LNHDA and CDR2 is SQIVND in the germline V gene (reference sequence). This CDR3 contains 12 residues. V was pared by 8 bases and J by 8 bases, with 15 bases between.

This chain links TRBV12-3 or TRBV12-4 with TRBJ2-7; 9 nucleotides align to TRBD1. With 7 bases clipped from V and 3 bases from J, the junction kept 4 bases outside the gene matches. The CDR3 contains 13 residues. The CDR3 DNA follows: TGTGCCAGCAACAGGGGGCGCGTCTACGAGCAGTACTTC. It codes for CASNRGRVYEQYF.

The V gene is TRBV24-1, the J gene TRBJ2-1; 7 bases are a match to TRBD1. J lost 10 bases, V lost 6 bases, and 23 bases had no gene match. This CDR3 contains 18 residues. Germline V gene lookup returns CDR1 KGHDR and CDR2 SFDVKD. CDR3 nucleotides: TGTGCCACCAGTAACCAAGGTCTTAGGGGGCGATTCCCCAAAGAGCAGTTCTTC. Translation: CATSNQGLRGRFPKEQFF.

Here the CDR3 reads CASSLSTSGGEQFF. Written as DNA, the CDR3 is TGTGCCAGTAGTCTCTCGACTAGCGGGGGCGAGCAGTTCTTC. V gene TRBV19 combines with J gene TRBJ2-1; TRBD2 matches at 12 bases. Germline V gives CDR1 LNHDA, CDR2 SQIVND (reference sequence). The CDR3 loop spans 14 amino acids. J was trimmed by 10 bases and V by 5 bases; bases with no gene match: 6. Looking up the rest from reference TRBV19 and TRBJ2-1 gives the full variable domain: DGGITQSPKYLFRKEGQNVTLSCEQNLNHDAMYWYRQDPGQGLRLIYYSQIVNDFQKGDIAEGYSVSREKKESFPLTVTSAQKNPTAFYLCASSLSTSGGEQFFGPGTRLTVL.

The chain joins TRBV5-4 to TRBJ2-7; weak D call: TRBD1 (7 bases). Germline V gives CDR1 SGHNT, CDR2 YYREEE (reference sequence). The CDR3 covers 18 residues. V lost 4 bases and J 2 bases, leaving 25 bases between the germline ends. As DNA, the CDR3 is TGTGCCAGCAGCCCTCAGGGGGGCAGCTCCACGGGCACCTACGAGCAGTACTTC. Its protein product is CASSPQGGSSTGTYEQYF.

For this clone: Different DNA sequences within this sample yield the same CDR3. The chain joins TRBV12-3 or TRBV12-4 to TRBJ2-1; possibly TRBD2 for D (5 bases). Trimming removed 1 base from V and 10 bases from J, with 5 bases in between. The CDR3 extends over 11 amino acids. The CDR3 nucleotides are TGTGCCAGCAGTTTAGGCGGGGAGCAGTTCTTC. Its protein product is CASSLGGEQFF.

With respect to this clone: The sample carries other DNA sequences with the same CDR3. The chain couples TRBV7-2 to TRBJ1-6; D gene ambiguous. This CDR3 contains 15 residues. V shed 1 base and J shed 0 bases, with 4 bases lying between them. From germline, CDR1 is SGHTA and CDR2 FQGNSA. The CDR3 bases are TGTGCCAGCAGCTTAGGGAGCTCCTATAATTCACCCCTCCACTTT. Amino acids: CASSLGSSYNSPLHF.

The V and J genes are TRBV12-3 or TRBV12-4 and TRBJ2-3; maybe TRBD1 (5 bases). The V end lost 5 bases, the J end lost 6 bases, and 9 bases lay between the germline ends. The CDR3 loop spans 12 amino acids. CDR3 sequence reads: CASSRSGDTQYF. DNA for the CDR3: TGTGCCAGCAGTCGATCAGGGGATACGCAGTATTTT.

This clone was detected only once. This chain links TRBV28 with TRBJ1-3, with TRBD1 matching over 9 bases. This CDR3 comprises 13 residues. The junction had 0 bases not matched to a gene; V was cut back by 5 bases and J by 4 bases. Germline CDR1 and CDR2: MDHEN and SYDVKM. For the CDR3, the DNA is TGTGCCAGCAGTGGACAGGGGGGAAACACCATATATTTT. Residues: CASSGQGGNTIYF.

The rearrangement uses TRBV5-8 and TRBJ2-3; 9 nucleotides agree with TRBD2. Germline CDR1 reads SGHTS; CDR2 reads YDEGEE. Germline trimming cut 1 base from V and 5 bases from J; bases unmatched to any gene: 5. CDR3 length: 15 residues. The chain's CDR3 is CASSLPGGGEDTQYF. The CDR3 DNA is TGTGCCAGCAGCTTGCCGGGCGGGGGGGAAGATACGCAGTATTTT. Full variable domain (remainder filled in from reference TRBV5-8 and TRBJ2-3): EAGVTQSPTHLIKTRGQQATLRCSPISGHTSVYWYQQALGLGLQFLLWYDEGEERNRGNFPPRFSGRQFPNYSSELNVNALELEDSALYLCASSLPGGGEDTQYFGPGTRLTVL.

The DNA for the CDR3 is TGTGCCAGTGGACTAGCGGGAGACACCGGGGAGCTGTTTTTT. Translation: CASGLAGDTGELFF. V usage is TRBV2 and J usage is TRBJ2-2, with 13 bases lining up with TRBD2. In germline, CDR1 is SNHLY, CDR2 FYNNEI. V lost 9 bases and J lost 3; bases outside the gene matches: 1. The CDR3 is made up of 14 amino acids.

The rearrangement links TRBV19 to TRBJ2-1; 7 bases align to TRBD1. From germline, CDR1 is LNHDA and CDR2 SQIVND (reference sequence). V lost 3 bases and J lost 6; bases outside the gene matches: 2. The CDR3 sequence is 13 residues long. For the CDR3, the DNA is TGTGCCAGTAGTATCTCAGGGGGCAATGAGCAGTTCTTC. The encoded protein is CASSISGGNEQFF. The variable domain in full, with the rest retrieved from reference TRBV19 and TRBJ2-1, is DGGITQSPKYLFRKEGQNVTLSCEQNLNHDAMYWYRQDPGQGLRLIYYSQIVNDFQKGDIAEGYSVSREKKESFPLTVTSAQKNPTAFYLCASSISGGNEQFFGPGTRLTVL.

The J gene is TRBJ1-2, the V gene TRBV5-1, with a possible D match to TRBD1 (6 bases). V was cut by 0 bases and J by 3 bases, with 12 bases left in between. The length of the CDR3 is 15 residues. CDR1 SGHRS and CDR2 YFSETQ come from the germline V gene. The CDR3 is CASSLDQGRDYGYTF. The CDR3 coding sequence is TGCGCCAGCAGCTTGGATCAGGGGCGGGACTATGGCTACACCTTC.

J is TRBJ2-3 and V is TRBV5-1; 9 bases align to TRBD2. Germline-derived CDR1 and CDR2 are SGHRS and YFSETQ. Losses at the gene ends were 2 bases for V and 0 bases for J; bases not matched to a gene: 7. The CDR3 spans 17 residues. This CDR3 reads CASSLLAGTSSTDTQYF. CDR3 nucleotides: TGCGCCAGCAGCTTACTAGCGGGCACTTCTAGCACAGATACGCAGTATTTT.

The rearrangement links TRBV3-1 (or the pseudogene TRBV3-2) to TRBJ2-3; possibly TRBD2 for D (6 bases). Trimming took 4 bases from V and 3 from J, leaving 11 bases between them. The germline CDR1 and CDR2 sequences are LGHDT and YNNKEL (reference sequence). The CDR3 has 14 amino acids. CDR3 protein: CASSPTAGTDTQYF. In DNA form, the CDR3 reads TGTGCCAGCAGCCCCACGGCGGGGACAGATACGCAGTATTTT.

This chain connects TRBV2 to TRBJ1-2, with TRBD1 identical over 8 bases. Trimming at V came to 6 bases and at J to 4 bases, leaving 7 bases not matched to a gene. Germline loops: CDR1 SNHLY, CDR2 FYNNEI. The CDR3 consists of 14 residues. CDR3 sequence reads: CASRDRVNTYGYTF. CDR3 in DNA: TGTGCCAGCAGGGACAGGGTAAACACCTATGGCTACACCTTC.

The chain combines TRBV27 with TRBJ2-5, with D possibly TRBD1 on 6 matching bases. V shed 6 bases and J shed 3 bases, with 26 bases lying between them. Germline CDR1 MNHEY, CDR2 SMNVEV (reference sequence). CDR3 length: 18 amino acids. CDR3 region: CASSDAGSPGTPKETQYF. Here the CDR3 DNA reads TGTGCCAGCAGCGACGCAGGGTCCCCCGGGACACCCAAAGAGACCCAGTACTTC.

As to this clone: A much bigger clone sits one base away, suggesting this may be a read error. The chain recombines TRBV2 with TRBJ2-3; 8 nucleotides align to TRBD2. Germline CDR1 and CDR2: SNHLY and FYNNEI. The CDR3 is 13 amino acids. V gave up 7 bases and J gave up 4 bases; unmatched junction bases: 4. The CDR3 loop is CASIRGGADTQYF. The CDR3 region has the DNA TGTGCCAGCATCCGGGGGGGGGCAGATACGCAGTATTTT. The full variable domain, with the rest looked up from reference TRBV2 and TRBJ2-3, is EPEVTQTPSHQVTQMGQEVILRCVPISNHLYFYWYRQILGQKVEFLVSFYNNEISEKSEIFDDQFSVERPDGSNFTLKIRSTKLEDSAMYFCASIRGGADTQYFGPGTRLTVL.

The J gene is TRBJ1-6, the V gene TRBV19; 11 bases are a match to TRBD1. Losses at the gene ends were 7 bases for V and 9 bases for J; bases not matched to a gene: 26. Germline CDR1 and CDR2: LNHDA and SQIVND (reference sequence). The CDR3 has 21 residues. The CDR3 coding sequence is TGTGCCAGTAAGGACTTACGGGACTTGATGGGGACAGGGGGAAAAGGTTCACCCCTCCACTTT. Its translation: CASKDLRDLMGTGGKGSPLHF.

This clone was detected only a few times. The gene calls are TRBV3-1 (or the pseudogene TRBV3-2) and TRBJ1-2, with D perhaps TRBD1 (6 bases). In germline, CDR1 is LGHDT, CDR2 YNNKEL (reference sequence). The ends were cut back, 4 bases at V and 7 bases at J, with 16 bases in the middle. CDR3 length equals 14 residues. This CDR3 reads CASSPYSLGGGYTF. The CDR3 DNA reads as TGTGCCAGCAGCCCGTATAGCCTAGGGGGTGGCTACACCTTC.

The rearrangement uses TRBV7-9 and TRBJ1-1; D gene uncertain. V lost 5 bases and J 5 bases, leaving 9 bases between the germline ends. Germline values: CDR1 SEHNR, CDR2 FQNEAQ (reference sequence). The CDR3 extends over 12 amino acids. The CDR3 sequence: CASSRGQTEAFF. The CDR3 nucleotides read TGTGCCAGCAGCCGTGGGCAGACTGAAGCTTTCTTT.

This chain links TRBV29-1 with TRBJ2-5, with D maybe TRBD1 (5 bases). The CDR3 has 13 amino acids. The ends were cut back, 4 bases at V and 5 bases at J, with 14 bases in the middle. CDR1 is SQVTM and CDR2 is ANQGSEA in the germline V gene. In DNA form, the CDR3 reads TGCAGCGTTGTAAGGGGTCTGGCGGAGACCCAGTACTTC. This codes for CSVVRGLAETQYF. Full variable domain (missing parts from reference TRBV29-1 and TRBJ2-5): SAVISQKPSRDICQRGTSLTIQCQVDSQVTMMFWYRQQPGQSLTLIATANQGSEATYESGFVIDKFPISRPNLTFSTLTVSNMSPEDSSIYLCSVVRGLAETQYFGPGTRLLVL.

The chain links TRBV5-3 to TRBJ1-4, with TRBD1 identical over 11 bases. TRBV5-3 is an ORF for which the function is uncertain. This CDR3 comprises 19 residues. Trimming cost V 4 bases and J 8 bases; bases outside gene matches: 19. CDR3 residues: CARSHSLPAAGTGGEKLFF. In nucleotides, the CDR3 is TGTGCCAGAAGCCATTCATTACCTGCCGCAGGGACAGGGGGAGAAAAACTGTTTTTT.

Concerning this clone: At one of its ends the junction is not consistent with the germline gene, which may arise from a read error. The chain couples TRBV11-2 to TRBJ2-5, with TRBD2 identical over 8 bases. The CDR3 runs 15 residues. The germline CDR1 and CDR2 sequences are SGHAT and FQNNGV. The CDR3 region is CASSLETGGPEAQYF. CDR3 in DNA: TGTGCCAGCAGCTTAGAGACGGGGGGGCCAGAGGCCCAGTACTTC.

The CDR3 reads CASSFGDRLNEKLFF. CDR3 bases: TGTGCCAGCAGCTTTGGCGACAGACTGAATGAAAAACTGTTTTTT. The genes are TRBV5-6 and TRBJ1-4; perhaps TRBD1 as D (5 bases). The CDR3 loop spans 15 amino acids. Looked up from germline, CDR1 is SGHDT and CDR2 is YYEEEE. V was shortened by 2 bases and J by 5 bases, with 13 bases between the two germline ends.

CDR3 in DNA: TGCAGCGTTGATAAGGGGGACACTGAAGCTTTCTTT. Protein sequence: CSVDKGDTEAFF. J is TRBJ1-1 and V is TRBV29-1, with a tentative D call TRBD1 (6 bases). V dropped 3 bases and J dropped 3 bases, with 8 bases sitting between them. CDR3 length: 12 amino acids. Germline V gene sequence: CDR1 SQVTM, CDR2 ANQGSEA.